Presented here are 21 T cell receptor beta chains from one specimen sequenced in a study of identical twins' blood T cells. Each CDR3 protein is one row after TCRdb ran MiXCR on the 5' RACE reads. Altogether fewer than 450,000 distinct CDR3 sequences are present, roughly 31% being singletons, with the ten largest covering roughly 6.1%. The sequencing sample was made of PBMCs. The receptors stem from a woman aged 18-49 years in good health.

This clonotype was detected only a few times. Written as DNA, the CDR3 is TGTGCCAGCAGCCCTATTCGTTACAACACGGCCACTGAAGCTTTCTTT. It specifies CASSPIRYNTATEAFF. V usage is TRBV11-2 and J usage is TRBJ1-1, with D unresolved. Germline loops: CDR1 SGHAT, CDR2 FQNNGV. Trimming shortened V by 5 bases and J by 4 bases, and 20 bases separated the two germline ends. The CDR3 runs 16 residues.

This chain joins TRBV6-6 and TRBJ2-3; TRBD2 matches at 9 bases. The germline V gene encodes CDR1 MNHNY and CDR2 SVGAGI (reference sequence). Germline trimming cut 0 bases from V and 4 bases from J; bases unmatched to any gene: 11. This CDR3 is 18 amino acids long. This chain's CDR3 is CASSYSINAGGRSDTQYF. In DNA form, the CDR3 reads TGTGCCAGCAGTTACTCGATTAATGCGGGAGGGAGGTCAGATACGCAGTATTTT.

The gene calls are TRBV19 and TRBJ1-3, with D unresolved. The V end lost 5 bases, the J end lost 0 bases, and 11 bases lay between the germline ends. CDR1 LNHDA and CDR2 SQIVND come from the germline V gene (reference sequence). This CDR3 region has 15 residues. CDR3 nucleotides: TGTGCCAGTAGTGTCTCCCGGAACTCTGGAAACACCATATATTTT. Translated: CASSVSRNSGNTIYF. The whole variable domain, filled in from reference TRBV19 and TRBJ1-3, reads DGGITQSPKYLFRKEGQNVTLSCEQNLNHDAMYWYRQDPGQGLRLIYYSQIVNDFQKGDIAEGYSVSREKKESFPLTVTSAQKNPTAFYLCASSVSRNSGNTIYFGEGSWLTVV.

The chain has TRBV11-3 and TRBJ1-1; possible D gene TRBD1, 5 bases. This CDR3 has 13 residues. V gave up 2 bases and J gave up 6 bases, with 10 bases separating them. Germline CDR1 reads SGHNT; CDR2 reads YENEEA. The CDR3 here is CASSLPRGAEAFF. DNA for the CDR3: TGTGCCAGCAGCTTACCCCGGGGGGCTGAAGCTTTCTTT. The whole variable domain, filled in from reference TRBV11-3 and TRBJ1-1, reads EAGVVQSPRYKIIEKKQPVAFWCNPISGHNTLYWYLQNLGQGPELLIRYENEEAVDDSQLPKDRFSAERLKGVDSTLKIQPAELGDSAVYLCASSLPRGAEAFFGQGTRLTVV.

This sequence joins TRBV2 and TRBJ2-5; D tentatively fits TRBD1 or TRBD2 (5 bases each). The CDR3 loop spans 15 amino acids. Trimming cost V 3 bases and J 2 bases, with 13 bases left between them. CDR1 is SNHLY, CDR2 FYNNEI, per germline. In DNA, the CDR3 is TGTGCCAGCAGTGAGAGGGACGGCGGACAAGAGACCCAGTACTTC. Translating gives CASSERDGGQETQYF.

This clonotype occurred once. The genes are TRBV20-1 and TRBJ2-7, with 9 bases aligning to TRBD2. The length of the CDR3 is 14 residues. CDR1 is DFQATT, CDR2 SNEGSKA, per germline (reference sequence). Unmatched junction bases numbered 6, after V lost 5 bases and J lost 1 base. The CDR3 nucleotides are TGCAGTGCTCGCTCTAGCGGGGATTCCTACGAGCAGTACTTC. Its translation: CSARSSGDSYEQYF.

This clonotype appeared a few times. The V gene is TRBV20-1, the J gene TRBJ1-2, with D possibly being TRBD1 (5 bases). This CDR3 has 12 residues. Between the trimmed V and J ends, which lost 4 bases and 4 bases, there was a span of 10 bases. Germline V lookup: CDR1 DFQATT, CDR2 SNEGSKA (reference sequence). CDR3 DNA sequence: TGCAGTGCTACCCAGGGCCTCTATGGCTACACCTTC. The encoded protein is CSATQGLYGYTF.

There are a few counts of this clonotype. This chain links TRBV6-5 with TRBJ1-2; D is perhaps TRBD1 (6 bases). The V and J ends lost 8 bases and 4 bases respectively, with 23 bases between them. Germline V lookup: CDR1 MNHEY, CDR2 SVGAGI. CDR3 length equals 16 residues. The CDR3 coding sequence is TGTGCCAGCTGCATACGGGTTGGGGGGCTCAGCTATGGCTACACCTTC. Translated, it gives CASCIRVGGLSYGYTF.

This clonotype was seen only a few times. The J gene is TRBJ2-3, the V gene TRBV9; no definite D call. In germline, CDR1 is SGDLS, CDR2 YYNGEE. CDR3 length: 14 amino acids. Between the trimmed V and J ends, which lost 4 bases and 0 bases, there was a span of 9 bases. As DNA, the CDR3 is TGTGCCAGCAGCCCCCTGGTAAGCACAGATACGCAGTATTTT. It is translated as CASSPLVSTDTQYF. The full variable domain, rest sourced from reference TRBV9 and TRBJ2-3, is DSGVTQTPKHLITATGQRVTLRCSPRSGDLSVYWYQQSLDQGLQFLIQYYNGEERAKGNILERFSAQQFPDLHSELNLSSLELGDSALYFCASSPLVSTDTQYFGPGTRLTVL.

The rearrangement joins TRBV11-2 to TRBJ2-7; 8 bases align to TRBD2. The CDR3 extends over 14 amino acids. V was pared by 3 bases and J by 4 bases, with 5 bases of the junction left unmatched. The germline CDR1 and CDR2 sequences are SGHAT and FQNNGV. The CDR3 loop reads CASSFPGGPYEQYF. DNA for the CDR3: TGTGCCAGCAGCTTTCCGGGAGGGCCTTACGAGCAGTACTTC.

Many counts were recorded for this clonotype. This sequence joins TRBV20-1 and TRBJ1-1; D unresolved. CDR1 DFQATT and CDR2 SNEGSKA come from the germline V gene (reference sequence). This CDR3 contains 13 residues. V was shortened by 8 bases and J by 4 bases, with 17 bases between the two germline ends. The CDR3 reads CSSLVPSGTEAFF. The CDR3 bases are TGCAGTTCCTTAGTCCCCAGCGGCACTGAAGCTTTCTTT.

This chain uses TRBV16 with TRBJ1-5, with no clear D. Germline V gene lookup returns CDR1 KGHSY and CDR2 FQNENV. Trimming removed 0 bases from V and 6 bases from J, with 9 bases in between. The CDR3 has 14 amino acids. CDR3 bases: TGTGCCAGCAGCCAATCTCGGAGTAGTCAGCCCCAGCATTTT. Protein product: CASSQSRSSQPQHF. The complete variable domain, with remaining parts taken from reference TRBV16 and TRBJ1-5, reads GEEVAQTPKHLVRGEGQKAKLYCAPIKGHSYVFWYQQVLKNEFKFLISFQNENVFDETGMPKERFSAKCLPNSPCSLEIQATKLEDSAVYFCASSQSRSSQPQHFGDGTRLSIL.

This clonotype was picked up a small number of times. The chain joins TRBV18 to TRBJ2-5; the D is unclear. CDR1 KGHSH and CDR2 LQKENI come from the germline V gene. V was clipped by 5 bases and J by 5 bases, with 12 bases between them. The CDR3 is 13 residues long. The CDR3 coding sequence is TGTGCCAGCTCAGACCTACTGAAGGAGACCCAGTACTTC. It is translated as CASSDLLKETQYF. The full variable domain, with the rest looked up from reference TRBV18 and TRBJ2-5, is NAGVMQNPRHLVRRRGQEARLRCSPMKGHSHVYWYRQLPEEGLKFMVYLQKENIIDESGMPKERFSAEFPKEGPSILRIQQVVRGDSAAYFCASSDLLKETQYFGPGTRLLVL.

The V call is TRBV20-1, the J call TRBJ2-1, with D maybe TRBD2 (7 bases). This CDR3 contains 15 residues. Germline-derived CDR1 and CDR2 are DFQATT and SNEGSKA (reference sequence). With 8 bases removed from V and 6 bases from J, the gap between germline ends came to 23 bases. The CDR3 here is CSLHRVGGGGNEQFF. CDR3 coding DNA: TGCAGTTTACACCGCGTGGGGGGCGGGGGCAATGAGCAGTTCTTC.

The CDR3 DNA reads TGTGCCAGCAGTGTAGGTCCGAACACTGAAGCTTTCTTT. Its protein is CASSVGPNTEAFF. This chain joins TRBV5-6 and TRBJ1-1; D gene unclear. The V gene lost 5 bases and the J gene lost 1 base, with 9 bases spanning the gap. This CDR3 has 13 residues. Germline CDR1 reads SGHDT; CDR2 reads YYEEEE.

This clonotype was found many times. The gene calls are TRBV5-1 and TRBJ1-2, with D possibly being TRBD1 (6 bases). The germline gives CDR1 SGHRS, CDR2 YFSETQ. Trimming took 1 base from V and 1 from J, leaving 8 bases between them. The CDR3 is 14 residues long. The CDR3 here is CASSLKDSNYGYTF. Here the CDR3 DNA reads TGCGCCAGCAGCTTGAAGGACAGTAACTATGGCTACACCTTC.

At least ten counts were recorded for this clonotype. The chain employs TRBV5-4 and TRBJ1-2; 7 nucleotides agree with TRBD1. Germline-derived CDR1 and CDR2 are SGHNT and YYREEE (reference sequence). V was pared by 5 bases and J by 6 bases, with 7 bases of the junction left unmatched. CDR3 length: 13 residues. CDR3 loop: CASRFRGRDGYTF. CDR3 bases: TGTGCCAGCAGATTTAGGGGGCGGGATGGCTACACCTTC.

The rearrangement uses TRBV27 and TRBJ2-7; 8 bases map to TRBD1. The J segment lost 3 bases and the V segment lost 5 bases, leaving 6 bases of the junction unmatched. The CDR3 length is 14 residues. The germline gives CDR1 MNHEY, CDR2 SMNVEV (reference sequence). CDR3 DNA sequence: TGTGCCAGCAGTCCCTGGGACAGGCTCTACGAGCAGTACTTC. It specifies CASSPWDRLYEQYF.

Comment on this clonotype: A much larger clonotype is one base distant, so this may be a read error. This chain links TRBV2 with TRBJ1-1; unclear D gene. The germline V gene encodes CDR1 SNHLY and CDR2 FYNNEI. The CDR3 totals 13 residues. V lost 5 bases to trimming and J lost 1 base, with 8 bases between them. CDR3: CASSTDKNTEAFF. DNA for the CDR3: TGTGCCAGCAGTACCGACAAGAACACTGAAGCTTTCTTT. The complete variable domain, with remaining parts taken from reference TRBV2 and TRBJ1-1, reads EPEVTQTPSHQVTQMGQEVILRCVPISNHLYFYWYRQILGQKVEFLVSFYNNEISEKSEIFDDQFSVERPDGSNFTLKIRSTKLEDSAMYFCASSTDKNTEAFFGQGTRLTVV.

CDR3 nucleotides: TGCAGCGTTCGGGTCCAAAGGAGCACCGGGGAGCTGTTTTTT. Protein sequence: CSVRVQRSTGELFF. The rearrangement uses TRBV29-1 and TRBJ2-2, with no clear D. Germline V lookup: CDR1 SQVTM, CDR2 ANQGSEA. This CDR3 is 14 amino acids long. Trimming left V 5 bases short and J 4 bases short, with 14 bases between.

This clonotype showed up many times. The chain uses TRBV29-1 and TRBJ2-5; no clear D. Germline V lookup: CDR1 SQVTM, CDR2 ANQGSEA. This CDR3 is 12 amino acids long. Trimming left V 4 bases short and J 1 base short, with 7 bases between. The CDR3, as DNA: TGCAGCGTTGGGTCTCCCCAAGAGACCCAGTACTTC. Its translation is CSVGSPQETQYF.